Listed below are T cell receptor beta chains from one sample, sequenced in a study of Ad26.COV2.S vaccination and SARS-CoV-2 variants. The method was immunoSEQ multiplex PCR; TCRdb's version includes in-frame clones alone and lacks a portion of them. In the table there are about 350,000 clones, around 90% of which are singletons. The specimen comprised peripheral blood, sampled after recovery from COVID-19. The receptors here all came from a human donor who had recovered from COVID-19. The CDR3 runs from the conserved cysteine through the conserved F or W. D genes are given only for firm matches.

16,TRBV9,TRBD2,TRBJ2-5,CASSVGSGGLQETQYF,TGTGCCAGCAGCGTAGGTAGCGGGGGCCTCCAAGAGACCCAGTACTTC
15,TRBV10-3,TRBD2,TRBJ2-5,CAISDQTSGAETQYF,TGTGCCATCAGTGATCAAACTAGCGGGGCTGAGACCCAGTACTTC
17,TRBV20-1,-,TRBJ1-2,CSASWGGVLPYNYGYTF,TGCAGTGCTAGTTGGGGGGGAGTCCTGCCGTATAACTATGGCTACACCTTC
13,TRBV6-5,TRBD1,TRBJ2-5,CASTVTGRETQYF,TGTGCCAGCACCGTGACAGGGCGGGAGACCCAGTACTTC
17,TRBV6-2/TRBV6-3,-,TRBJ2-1,CASSYPADFPTNDEQFF,TGTGCCAGCAGTTATCCCGCGGACTTTCCCACGAACGATGAGCAGTTCTTC
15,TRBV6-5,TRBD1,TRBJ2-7,CASSSPGQGTYEQYF,TGTGCCAGCAGCTCCCCGGGACAGGGGACCTACGAGCAGTACTTC
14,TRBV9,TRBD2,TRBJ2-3,CASSETSGGDTQYF,TGTGCCAGCAGTGAGACTAGCGGGGGAGATACGCAGTATTTT
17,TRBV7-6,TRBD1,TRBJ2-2,CASSSHKKTGVTGELFF,TGTGCCAGCAGCTCACACAAAAAGACAGGGGTCACCGGGGAGCTGTTTTTT
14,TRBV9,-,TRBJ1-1,CASSLGLGRTEAFF,TGTGCCAGCAGCCTGGGATTGGGGCGCACTGAAGCTTTCTTT
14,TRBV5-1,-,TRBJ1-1,CASSLKGGAAEAFF,TGCGCCAGCAGCTTGAAGGGTGGGGCTGCTGAAGCTTTCTTT
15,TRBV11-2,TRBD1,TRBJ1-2,CASSSGQGAWDGYTF,TGTGCCAGCAGCTCGGGACAGGGGGCATGGGATGGCTACACCTTC
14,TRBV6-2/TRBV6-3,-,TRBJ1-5,CASSYASDYQPQHF,TGTGCCAGCAGTTACGCGTCTGATTATCAGCCCCAGCATTTT